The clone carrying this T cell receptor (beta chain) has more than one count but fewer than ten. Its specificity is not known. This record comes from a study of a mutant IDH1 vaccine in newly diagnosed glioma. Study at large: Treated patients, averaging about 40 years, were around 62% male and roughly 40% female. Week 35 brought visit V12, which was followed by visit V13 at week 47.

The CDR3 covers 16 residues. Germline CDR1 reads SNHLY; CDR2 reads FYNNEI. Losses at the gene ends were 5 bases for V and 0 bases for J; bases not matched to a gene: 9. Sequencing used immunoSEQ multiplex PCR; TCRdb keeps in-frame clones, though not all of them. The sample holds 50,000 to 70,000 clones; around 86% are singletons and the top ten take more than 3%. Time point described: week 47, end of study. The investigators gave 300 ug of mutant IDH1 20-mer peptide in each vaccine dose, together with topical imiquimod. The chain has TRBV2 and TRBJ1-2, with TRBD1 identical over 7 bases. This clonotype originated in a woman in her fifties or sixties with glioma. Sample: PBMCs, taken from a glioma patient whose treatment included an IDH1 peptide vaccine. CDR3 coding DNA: TGTGCCAGCAGTAAAAATTTGGGACAGTCTAACTATGGCTACACCTTC. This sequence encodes CASSKNLGQSNYGYTF.